Below are 24 T cell receptor beta chains sequenced from a single sample in a study of cytomegalovirus exposure and HLA in healthy donors. The PCR ran on 60 Vbeta and 13 Jbeta primers. Profiling relied on immunoSEQ multiplex PCR, and the TCRdb table lists in-frame clones only, not all of them. The table lists 80,000 or so clones, around 70% of them singletons. The sample taken for sequencing was PBMCs. All receptors come from a woman between 40 and 55 years old in good health and CMV-seropositive.

The chain has TRBV9 and TRBJ2-3; the D gene is possibly TRBD2 (6 bases). Germline CDR1 reads SGDLS; CDR2 reads YYNGEE. Deletions cut 0 bases from V and 0 bases from J, with 8 bases between. The CDR3 runs 15 residues. The CDR3 region is CASSVAGVSTDTQYF. Written as DNA, the CDR3 is TGTGCCAGCAGCGTAGCGGGAGTTAGCACAGATACGCAGTATTTT. Based on the CDR3 plus reference TRBV9 and TRBJ2-3, the full variable domain is DSGVTQTPKHLITATGQRVTLRCSPRSGDLSVYWYQQSLDQGLQFLIQYYNGEERAKGNILERFSAQQFPDLHSELNLSSLELGDSALYFCASSVAGVSTDTQYFGPGTRLTVL.

This clone appeared a few times. The chain has TRBV27 and TRBJ1-5; 9 nucleotides align to TRBD1. CDR3 length: 15 residues. The germline CDR1 and CDR2 sequences are MNHEY and SMNVEV (reference sequence). The junction had 7 bases not matched to a gene; V was cut back by 5 bases and J by 5 bases. CDR3 amino acids: CASSPGQGRYQPQHF. Here the CDR3 DNA reads TGTGCCAGCAGTCCTGGACAGGGGAGATATCAGCCCCAGCATTTT.

This chain connects TRBV19 to TRBJ2-6, with D perhaps matching TRBD2 (5 bases). The V end was cut by 4 bases, the J end by 1 base, with 8 bases between. The CDR3 sequence is 15 residues long. The germline gives CDR1 LNHDA, CDR2 SQIVND (reference sequence). The CDR3 spells CASSRLASGANVLTF. The CDR3 DNA sequence: TGTGCCAGTAGTAGGCTAGCATCTGGGGCCAACGTCCTGACTTTC. Full variable domain (missing parts from reference TRBV19 and TRBJ2-6): DGGITQSPKYLFRKEGQNVTLSCEQNLNHDAMYWYRQDPGQGLRLIYYSQIVNDFQKGDIAEGYSVSREKKESFPLTVTSAQKNPTAFYLCASSRLASGANVLTFGAGSRLTVL.

This chain uses TRBV11-2 with TRBJ1-1, with D unresolved. The CDR3 totals 13 residues. CDR1 is SGHAT, CDR2 FQNNGV, per germline. Between the trimmed V and J ends, which lost 2 bases and 7 bases, there was a span of 11 bases. CDR3: CASSLTPRYEAFF. In DNA form, the CDR3 reads TGTGCCAGCAGCTTAACCCCCCGCTATGAAGCTTTCTTT.

The chain couples TRBV19 to TRBJ1-5, with D maybe TRBD1 (6 bases). The germline V and J ends were trimmed by 10 bases and 5 bases, with 15 bases remaining between them. The V gene's germline CDR1 is LNHDA and CDR2 SQIVND (reference sequence). The CDR3 totals 13 residues. CDR3 sequence reads: CATSGGADQPQHF. In nucleotides, the CDR3 is TGTGCCACCTCGGGGGGGGCGGATCAGCCCCAGCATTTT.

J is TRBJ2-3 and V is TRBV7-6; 9 bases line up with TRBD1. The junction had 12 bases not matched to a gene; V was cut back by 5 bases and J by 0 bases. Germline values: CDR1 SGHVS, CDR2 FNYEAQ. This CDR3 has 18 residues. The CDR3 coding sequence is TGTGCCAGCAGCCCTAGGGAGGGGACAGGGACTAGCACAGATACGCAGTATTTT. It encodes CASSPREGTGTSTDTQYF.

This clone has a handful of counts. The genes are TRBV5-1 and TRBJ2-7, with D possibly TRBD2 on 5 matching bases. The CDR3 runs to 13 residues. Germline CDR1 reads SGHRS; CDR2 reads YFSETQ. V gave up 7 bases and J gave up 2 bases, with 13 bases separating them. CDR3 region: CASGIASTYEQYF. The CDR3 nucleotides read TGCGCCAGCGGGATAGCGAGTACCTACGAGCAGTACTTC.

This clone occurred a few times. This chain joins TRBV5-1 and TRBJ1-4; D call uncertain. Germline CDR1 SGHRS, CDR2 YFSETQ. The V and J ends lost 0 bases and 4 bases respectively, with 7 bases between them. The CDR3 is 14 residues long. CDR3 sequence: CASSLDTRNEKLFF. The CDR3 DNA follows: TGCGCCAGCAGCTTGGACACCCGTAATGAAAAACTGTTTTTT.

The chain is built from TRBV30 and TRBJ2-3, with D maybe TRBD1 (5 bases). The CDR3 has 14 residues. Trimming cost V 4 bases and J 3 bases, with 14 bases left between them. Looked up from germline, CDR1 is GTSNPN and CDR2 is SVGIG (reference sequence). CDR3 in DNA: TGTGCCTGGATACCAGGGTTAGAAACAGATACGCAGTATTTT. Translation gives CAWIPGLETDTQYF.

The chain couples TRBV30 to TRBJ2-1; 13 bases agree with TRBD2. The germline gives CDR1 GTSNPN, CDR2 SVGIG (reference sequence). The J segment lost 9 bases and the V segment lost 2 bases, leaving 7 bases of the junction unmatched. The CDR3 is made up of 15 amino acids. The CDR3 DNA sequence: TGTGCCTGGAGTCAACGACTAGCGGGAGGAGGTGAGCAGTTCTTC. This encodes CAWSQRLAGGGEQFF. Full variable domain (outside the CDR3, taken from reference TRBV30 and TRBJ2-1): SQTIHQWPATLVQPVGSPLSLECTVEGTSNPNLYWYRQAAGRGLQLLFYSVGIGQISSEVPQNLSASRPQDRQFILSSKKLLLSDSGFYLCAWSQRLAGGGEQFFGPGTRLTVL.

This clone was observed a single time. The chain links TRBV30 to TRBJ1-1; D is uncertain. V gave up 0 bases and J gave up 3 bases, with 17 bases separating them. The CDR3 extends over 16 amino acids. Per germline, CDR1 GTSNPN and CDR2 SVGIG (reference sequence). The chain's CDR3 is CAWSVRRTPADTEAFF. The CDR3 bases are TGTGCCTGGAGTGTACGCCGAACCCCCGCGGACACTGAAGCTTTCTTT.

The V call is TRBV19, the J call TRBJ1-3, with D possibly TRBD1 on 6 matching bases. V was trimmed by 6 bases and J by 4 bases, leaving 13 bases between them. This CDR3 has 14 amino acids. Germline values: CDR1 LNHDA, CDR2 SQIVND (reference sequence). The CDR3 spells CASRDTGTGNTIYF. The CDR3 DNA reads TGTGCCAGTAGAGATACAGGGACCGGAAACACCATATATTTT.

This rearrangement joins TRBV27 to TRBJ2-6; TRBD1 matches at 8 bases. This CDR3 contains 18 residues. Germline loops: CDR1 MNHEY, CDR2 SMNVEV (reference sequence). Trimming at V came to 5 bases and at J to 0 bases, leaving 9 bases not matched to a gene. CDR3 nucleotide sequence: TGTGCCAGCAGTCCGCGGACAGGGATCGCCTCTGGGGCCAACGTCCTGACTTTC. Protein: CASSPRTGIASGANVLTF.

The V and J genes are TRBV5-1 and TRBJ1-1; D not resolved. The CDR3 extends over 16 amino acids. CDR1 and CDR2 (germline): SGHRS, YFSETQ. Trimming removed 4 bases from V and 0 bases from J, with 16 bases in between. The CDR3 spells CASSPGGSLMNTEAFF. As DNA, the CDR3 is TGCGCCAGCAGCCCAGGAGGGTCCCTGATGAACACTGAAGCTTTCTTT.

The chain carries TRBV5-1 and TRBJ2-3; 8 bases agree with TRBD1. This CDR3 has 14 amino acids. Per the germline V gene, CDR1 is SGHRS and CDR2 is YFSETQ. J gave up 2 bases and V 3 bases, and 2 bases lay outside the gene matches. CDR3 protein: CASSSGQDTDTQYF. In DNA, the CDR3 is TGCGCCAGCAGCTCGGGACAGGACACAGATACGCAGTATTTT.

This clone was seen more than once but under ten times. J is TRBJ1-1 and V is TRBV27, with 8 bases aligning to TRBD1. Germline loops: CDR1 MNHEY, CDR2 SMNVEV (reference sequence). Trimming took 4 bases from V and 10 from J; bases not matched to a gene: 8. CDR3 length: 13 amino acids. CDR3 bases: TGTGCCAGCAGTTGGTCTTCAGACAGGGGAGCTTTCTTT. Translating it yields CASSWSSDRGAFF.

There are many counts of this clone. The V call is TRBV6-5, the J call TRBJ2-5; D may be TRBD1 (5 bases). The germline CDR1 and CDR2 sequences are MNHEY and SVGAGI. There are 13 residues in the CDR3. Trimming took 6 bases from V and 1 from J, leaving 9 bases between them. CDR3 in DNA: TGTGCCAGCAGCGCCGACAGCCAAGAGACCCAGTACTTC. Encoded protein: CASSADSQETQYF.

The rearrangement joins TRBV30 to TRBJ1-1; D perhaps matches TRBD1 (5 bases). Germline V gene data show CDR1 as GTSNPN and CDR2 as SVGIG (reference sequence). V lost 2 bases and J lost 0, with 16 bases in between. This CDR3 has 16 amino acids. The chain's CDR3 is CAWSIPTEALNTEAFF. The CDR3 DNA is TGTGCCTGGAGTATCCCGACAGAGGCACTGAACACTGAAGCTTTCTTT.

This clone was seen a handful of times. The chain employs TRBV19 and TRBJ1-2; TRBD1 aligns across 8 bases. Germline V CDR1 and CDR2: LNHDA, SQIVND (reference sequence). There are 15 residues in the CDR3. The V gene end was trimmed by 0 bases and the J gene end by 7 bases; junction bases not matched to a gene: 7. The CDR3 reads CASSIEGDRGSGYTF. The CDR3 nucleotides read TGTGCCAGTAGTATAGAGGGCGACAGGGGAAGTGGCTACACCTTC.

This clone turned up a few times. The rearrangement joins TRBV5-5 to TRBJ2-3, with 10 bases that match TRBD2. CDR1 SGHKS and CDR2 YYEKEE come from the germline V gene (reference sequence). This CDR3 is built from 16 residues. V lost 0 bases and J lost 3; bases outside the gene matches: 4. CDR3 region: CASSLGASGGTDTQYF. For the CDR3, the DNA is TGTGCCAGCAGCTTGGGGGCTAGCGGGGGAACAGATACGCAGTATTTT.

V gene TRBV2 combines with J gene TRBJ2-1, with TRBD1 as a possible D gene (5 bases). V was trimmed by 4 bases and J by 7 bases, leaving 20 bases between them. The germline CDR1 and CDR2 sequences are SNHLY and FYNNEI. This CDR3 comprises 16 residues. CDR3: CASSGALGPLANEQFF. CDR3 sequence (DNA): TGTGCCAGCAGTGGAGCCCTGGGGCCTTTGGCTAATGAGCAGTTCTTC.

The chain is built from TRBV5-1 and TRBJ2-3, with 10 bases that match TRBD1. The CDR3 is 17 amino acids. The germline V gene has CDR1 SGHRS and CDR2 YFSETQ. Trimming removed 6 bases from V and 1 base from J; junction bases left unmatched: 11. CDR3 DNA: TGCGCCAGCACTCCACTAGGAGGGACAGGGGGCACAGATACGCAGTATTTT. This sequence encodes CASTPLGGTGGTDTQYF.

CDR3 region: CASTSPAGADTQYF. CDR3 coding DNA: TGTGCCAGCACCTCCCCCGCCGGGGCAGATACGCAGTATTTT. The chain links TRBV28 to TRBJ2-3; TRBD2 is a possible D gene (5 bases). Trimming took off 7 bases at V and 4 bases at J, with 15 bases between the two ends. The CDR3 is 14 amino acids. In germline, CDR1 is MDHEN, CDR2 SYDVKM.

V usage is TRBV9 and J usage is TRBJ1-3; D is unresolved. Trimming took off 1 base at V and 0 bases at J, with 17 bases between the two ends. Germline assignment: CDR1 SGDLS and CDR2 YYNGEE. CDR3 length: 18 residues. CDR3 DNA sequence: TGTGCCAGCAGCGTATCGGACTTCGGGGAAACCTCTGGAAACACCATATATTTT. Translated: CASSVSDFGETSGNTIYF.